A selection of T cell receptor beta chains follows, all from one sample in a study of T cell repertoires in cytomegalovirus infection. TCRdb redid the calling of the reads with MiXCR, one entry per CDR3 protein. The repertoire holds roughly 300,000 distinct CDR3 sequences, 9.5% seen once, with roughly 4.5% in the top ten. The sequencing input was PBMCs. The receptors derive from a human donor in good health (CMV status not recorded). Some clones in this sample may be carry-over from other donors' samples. The CDR3 runs from the conserved cysteine through the conserved F or W. The D gene is left open where the match is weak. Clone size is not always given. Where it is, it says once, few, many or a class for expanded clones.

D gene	V gene	J gene	clone size	CDR3 DNA	CDR3 protein
NA	TRBV6-1	TRBJ1-1	many	TGTGCCAGCAACCGGGGGGGGTTGAACACTGAAGCTTTCTTT	CASNRGGLNTEAFF
NA	TRBV30	TRBJ1-1	NA	TGTGCCTGGAGTGATAGGAGGGGTGAAGCTTTCTTT	CAWSDRRGEAFF
NA	TRBV9	TRBJ2-7	NA	TGTGCCAGCAGCGTTGGAGTTGTCGGTTACGAGCAGTACTTC	CASSVGVVGYEQYF
NA	TRBV7-2	TRBJ2-6	many	TGTGCCAGCAGCTTAGCGGGTACTGGGGCCAACGTCCTGACTTTC	CASSLAGTGANVLTF
NA	TRBV20-1	TRBJ2-1	few	TGCAGTGTCCCCAGGGACTACAATGAGCAGTTCTTC	CSVPRDYNEQFF
TRBD2	TRBV5-1	TRBJ2-2	few	TGCGCCAGCAGCTTGCAAGGGACTAGCGGGAGGGCCGCAGCCGGGGAGCTGTTTTTT	CASSLQGTSGRAAAGELFF
NA	TRBV7-3	TRBJ2-1	many	TGTGCCAGCATGGGACGGCGCGATGGGGAGTTCTTC	CASMGRRDGEFF
NA	TRBV4-1	TRBJ1-2	NA	TGCGCCAGCAGCCAAGACCCGGGGGGCGGAGATGGCTACACCTTC	CASSQDPGGGDGYTF
TRBD1	TRBV20-1	TRBJ1-1	few	TGCAGTGCTAGGGAGGGGGCTACGAACACTGAAGCTTTCTTT	CSAREGATNTEAFF
TRBD2	TRBV24-1	TRBJ2-1	NA	TGTGCCACCATGGAGCGGGGAAGCTCCTACAATGAGCAGTTCTTC	CATMERGSSYNEQFF
TRBD2	TRBV12-3/TRBV12-4	TRBJ2-1	many	TGTGCCAGCAGTTTCTGGGGGACCACTAGCGGGAGAAGGAATGAGCAGTTCTTC	CASSFWGTTSGRRNEQFF
NA	TRBV4-1	TRBJ2-2	many	TGCGCCAGCAGCCAAGGAGAGGAGCTGTTTTTT	CASSQGEELFF
NA	TRBV7-2	TRBJ1-1	many	TGTGCCAGCAGCTTAGCACCCAGGGGGAACACTGAAGCTTTCTTT	CASSLAPRGNTEAFF
NA	TRBV4-3	TRBJ2-7	NA	TGCGCCAGCAGCCGCGCCGGGACGGAACCCTACGAGCAGTACTTC	CASSRAGTEPYEQYF
NA	TRBV7-2	TRBJ2-1	NA	TGTGCCAGCAGCTTAGTGTCACGGCCCGGGTTCTTC	CASSLVSRPGFF
NA	TRBV24-1	TRBJ2-1	NA	TGTGCCACCAGTGATTTTATCGGGGGCAATGAGCAGTTCTTC	CATSDFIGGNEQFF
NA	TRBV20-1	TRBJ1-4	NA	TGCAGTGCTAGAGATGGCGGACTTAATGAAAAACTGTTTTTT	CSARDGGLNEKLFF
NA	TRBV7-7	TRBJ2-3	many	TGTGCCAGCAGCTTAGTCGTCGCAGATACGCAGTATTTT	CASSLVVADTQYF
NA	TRBV7-2	TRBJ1-1	NA	TGTGCCAGCAGCCGACCGACGGGGAACACTGAAGCTTTCTTT	CASSRPTGNTEAFF
NA	TRBV4-2	TRBJ2-7	few	TGTGCCAGCAGCCAAATCCGGGACACAAACTACGAGCAGTACTTC	CASSQIRDTNYEQYF
TRBD2	TRBV7-2	TRBJ2-7	few	TGTGCCAGCAGCCACACGGGACTAGGGGGAATGGAGCAGTACTTC	CASSHTGLGGMEQYF
NA	TRBV7-2	TRBJ2-7	many	TGTGCCAGCAGCTCCAACCTCTACGAGCAGTACTTC	CASSSNLYEQYF
NA	TRBV6-2/TRBV6-3	TRBJ1-1	few	TGTGCCAGCAGTTACTCGGGGGCGGCGTTGGACACTGAAGCTTTCTTT	CASSYSGAALDTEAFF
NA	TRBV6-6	TRBJ1-5	NA	TGTGCCAGCAGCTCGAGTTTTAGCAATCAGCCCCAGCATTTT	CASSSSFSNQPQHF
TRBD1	TRBV27	TRBJ2-7	many	TGTGCCAGCACCTCTGTTGGGACAGGGGGTTACGAGCAGTACTTC	CASTSVGTGGYEQYF
TRBD2	TRBV4-1	TRBJ2-1	NA	TGCGCCAGCAGCCAAGCTGGACTAGCGGGAGGGAATGAGCAGTTCTTC	CASSQAGLAGGNEQFF
NA	TRBV28	TRBJ1-2	NA	TGTGCCAGCAGTCCGTCCAGCCCGGAGGGGGGCTACACCTTC	CASSPSSPEGGYTF
NA	TRBV5-6	TRBJ2-5	many	TGTGCCAGCAGGGCTTTTACCTACCAAGAGACCCAGTACTTC	CASRAFTYQETQYF